What follows describes a single TCR beta chain. Libraries were prepared by immunoSEQ multiplex PCR; TCRdb keeps only in-frame clonotypes and omits some of them. The sample carries 250,000 or so clones, approximately 86% recorded once. The data are from a study of blood T cell repertoires in COVID-19. At the level of the study: Specimens from acute and convalescent COVID-19 originated in the United States, Italy and Spain.

The CDR3 is made up of 12 amino acids. V was pared by 11 bases and J by 8 bases, with 16 bases between. This receptor was identified in a man aged 35 to 55 with active or convalescent COVID-19. The J gene is TRBJ1-5, the V gene TRBV12-3 or TRBV12-4, with a possible D match to TRBD1 (5 bases). Sequencing input: peripheral blood. The CDR3 coding sequence is TGTGCCGGGGGGACTGGGCTTGAGCCCCAGCATTTT. It is translated as CAGGTGLEPQHF.